This is a list of T cell receptor beta chains from one sample in a study of blood T cell repertoires in COVID-19. Produced via immunoSEQ multiplex PCR; TCRdb's table is partial and in-frame only. The sample records roughly 330,000 clones, about four fifths being singletons. What was sequenced was peripheral blood. The receptors were sampled from a woman aged 45-65 years with acute or convalescent COVID-19. Both conserved end residues are part of each CDR3. Each record gives: J gene, D gene, V gene, clone size, CDR3 length, CDR3 protein, CDR3 DNA. A D gene is named only where the DNA matches it firmly. Only part of the rows carry a size: once, few, many, or a class if the clone is expanded.

TRBJ1-2 TRBD1 TRBV4-3 . 15 CASSQTSPRGYGYTF TGCGCCAGCAGCCAAACTAGCCCCAGGGGGTATGGCTACACCTTC
TRBJ2-3 TRBD2 TRBV7-8 . 15 CASILLAGSTDTQYF TGTGCCAGCATCCTACTAGCGGGAAGCACAGATACGCAGTATTTT
TRBJ1-2 . TRBV7-9 . 15 CASSLVGAGDDGYTF TGTGCCAGCAGCTTAGTCGGGGCAGGGGATGATGGCTACACCTTC
TRBJ2-3 . TRBV6-4 . 14 CASSDKRRGDTQYF TGTGCCAGCAGCGACAAAAGAAGAGGAGATACGCAGTATTTT
TRBJ2-2 TRBD2 TRBV19 . 19 CASSPNRGLAGLNTGELFF TGTGCCAGTAGTCCAAACCGCGGACTAGCGGGCCTGAACACCGGGGAGCTGTTTTTT
TRBJ2-2 TRBD2 TRBV2 few 16 CASSPRGGTNTGELFF TGTGCCAGCAGTCCCCGGGGGGGGACCAACACCGGGGAGCTGTTTTTT
TRBJ1-2 . TRBV7-8 . 12 CASSRDQGGYTF TGTGCCAGCAGCCGGGACCAGGGGGGCTACACCTTC
TRBJ1-6 . TRBV7-9 . 13 CASSVTGDSPLHF TGTGCCAGCAGCGTAACCGGGGATTCACCCCTCCACTTT
TRBJ1-2 . TRBV4-1 . 13 CASSIQESYGYTF TGCGCCAGCAGCATACAGGAGAGCTATGGCTACACCTTC
TRBJ2-5 . TRBV5-4 . 15 CASRGRGSLQETQYF TGTGCCAGCAGGGGGAGGGGGAGCCTACAAGAGACCCAGTACTTC
TRBJ2-1 . TRBV5-6 . 12 CASSLRFGEQFF TGTGCCAGCAGCTTGAGGTTCGGGGAGCAGTTCTTC
TRBJ1-2 TRBD1 TRBV9 few 16 CASSAKTGGSGIGYTF TGTGCCAGCAGCGCCAAAACAGGGGGCTCTGGAATCGGCTACACCTTC
TRBJ2-2 . TRBV11-2 . 14 CASRRTANTGELFF TGTGCCAGCAGACGGACAGCGAACACCGGGGAGCTGTTTTTT
TRBJ2-7 TRBD1 TRBV10-3 . 12 CAISDPGQGAYF TGTGCCATCAGTGATCCGGGACAGGGTGCGTACTTC
TRBJ1-6 . TRBV6-5 . 15 CASSPKRPYNSPLHF TGTGCCAGCAGTCCTAAGCGGCCCTATAATTCACCCCTCCACTTT
TRBJ1-2 . TRBV20-1 once 11 CSGELNYGYTF TGCAGTGGGGAGTTAAACTATGGCTACACCTTC
TRBJ1-6 . TRBV5-1 few 16 CASSLRPQGDNSPLHF TGCGCCAGCAGCCTGAGGCCACAGGGCGATAATTCACCCCTCCACTTT
TRBJ2-5 TRBD2 TRBV2 . 18 CASGKYGSGGAIRETQYF TGTGCCAGCGGAAAATATGGTAGCGGGGGGGCGATACGAGAGACCCAGTACTTC
TRBJ2-1 TRBD2 TRBV5-1 . 17 CASSYGSSSGGNDEQFF TGCGCCAGCAGCTATGGCTCCTCTAGCGGGGGGAATGATGAGCAGTTCTTC
TRBJ1-1 . TRBV7-8 few 12 CASSLTGTEAFF TGTGCCAGCAGCTTGACGGGAACTGAAGCTTTCTTT
TRBJ2-1 TRBD1 TRBV7-3 . 12 CASSLDRGQQFF TGTGCCAGCAGCTTAGACAGGGGGCAGCAGTTCTTC
TRBJ1-2 . TRBV19 . 13 CASSIGRANGYTF TGTGCCAGTAGTATCGGCAGGGCGAATGGCTACACCTTC
TRBJ1-1 TRBD1 TRBV4-1 . 15 CASSHDRGVNTEAFF TGCGCCAGCAGCCACGACAGGGGAGTGAACACTGAAGCTTTCTTT
TRBJ2-3 TRBD2 TRBV9 once 15 CASSVLGGIGDTQYF TGTGCCAGCAGCGTCTTGGGGGGGATCGGAGATACGCAGTATTTT
TRBJ2-6 . TRBV7-8 . 14 CASSLLSRRDVLTF TGTGCCAGCTCCCTTTTGAGCCGGAGGGACGTCCTGACTTTC
TRBJ2-2 TRBD1 TRBV24-1 . 15 CATRTGSSDTGELFF TGTGCCACCAGGACAGGGAGTTCGGACACCGGGGAGCTGTTTTTT
TRBJ1-2 . TRBV19 . 14 CASRDKNRDYGYTF TGTGCCAGTAGGGACAAAAACCGGGACTATGGCTACACCTTC
TRBJ2-7 . TRBV5-6 . 15 CASSGRGDGTYEQYF TGTGCCAGCAGCGGAAGGGGCGACGGCACCTACGAGCAGTACTTC
TRBJ2-3 TRBD2 TRBV3-1/TRBV3-2 . 15 CASSQDQRLAGTQYF TGTGCCAGCAGCCAAGATCAGAGACTAGCGGGTACGCAGTATTTT
TRBJ1-1 . TRBV11-2 few 13 CASSSQAYTEAFF TGTGCCAGCAGCTCCCAGGCCTACACTGAAGCTTTCTTT
TRBJ2-2 TRBD2 TRBV9 . 17 CASSQIGLAGSSGELFF TGTGCCAGCAGCCAAATCGGACTAGCGGGGTCTAGCGGGGAGCTGTTTTTT
TRBJ2-5 TRBD2 TRBV11-2 . 17 CASSLGVAGVVRETQYF TGTGCCAGCAGCTTGGGGGTTGCGGGAGTTGTTCGAGAGACCCAGTACTTC
TRBJ2-1 . TRBV24-1 . 15 CATSDLRGSGNEQFF TGTGCCACCAGTGATTTGCGGGGGAGCGGGAATGAGCAGTTCTTC
TRBJ1-1 . TRBV6-2/TRBV6-3 . 14 CASSFDGENTEAFF TGTGCCAGCAGTTTCGACGGGGAGAACACTGAAGCTTTCTTT
TRBJ2-1 TRBD2 TRBV6-4 . 14 CASRALAGGHEQFF TGTGCCAGCAGAGCACTAGCGGGGGGGCATGAGCAGTTCTTC
TRBJ2-1 TRBD1 TRBV6-1 . 14 CASSETGSYNEQFF TGTGCCAGCAGTGAGACAGGGTCCTACAATGAGCAGTTCTTC
TRBJ1-1 . TRBV27 . 13 CASSDGMNTEAFF TGTGCCAGCTCCGACGGGATGAACACTGAAGCTTTCTTT
TRBJ1-4 . TRBV7-9 . 13 CASSMERNEKLFF TGTGCCAGCAGCATGGAGAGAAATGAAAAACTGTTTTTT
TRBJ2-2 . TRBV5-4 . 14 CASSLSDYTGELFF TGTGCCAGCAGCTTGTCAGATTACACCGGGGAGCTGTTTTTT
TRBJ1-6 TRBD1 TRBV7-2 . 16 CASSKSGTGVNSPLHF TGTGCCAGCAGCAAATCCGGGACAGGAGTTAATTCACCCCTCCACTTT
TRBJ1-1 . TRBV2 . 11 CASSVTGEAFF TGTGCCAGCAGCGTGACTGGTGAAGCTTTCTTT
TRBJ1-3 TRBD1 TRBV27 . 14 CASSRDRGQGTIYF TGTGCCAGCAGCCGGGACAGGGGGCAAGGCACCATATATTTT
TRBJ2-1 . TRBV5-4 . 14 CASPGGVTYNEQFF TGTGCCAGCCCCGGCGGGGTCACCTACAATGAGCAGTTCTTC
TRBJ1-1 . TRBV4-3 . 14 CASSQVFADTEAFF TGCGCCAGCAGCCAAGTCTTCGCGGACACTGAAGCTTTCTTT
TRBJ2-7 . TRBV2 few 15 CASSPLLLNSYEQYF TGTGCCAGCAGTCCACTCCTACTAAATTCCTACGAGCAGTACTTC
TRBJ1-5 . TRBV19 . 14 CASSRQNSNQPQHF TGTGCCAGTAGTAGGCAGAATAGCAATCAGCCCCAGCATTTT
TRBJ2-5 TRBD2 TRBV19 . 13 CASNERGVQTQYF TGTGCCAGTAATGAGCGGGGGGTGCAGACCCAGTACTTC
TRBJ1-1 TRBD1 TRBV5-1 . 14 CATRTGASKDEAFF TGCGCCACCCGCACAGGGGCGTCTAAGGATGAAGCTTTCTTT
TRBJ2-7 TRBD2 TRBV9 . 14 CASSVGLAGEEQYF TGTGCCAGCAGCGTAGGACTAGCGGGAGAAGAGCAGTACTTC
TRBJ1-5 . TRBV19 . 12 CASSVRDSELHF TGTGCCAGTAGTGTACGGGACTCAGAGTTGCATTTT
TRBJ1-4 . TRBV13 . 14 CASSLGVSEEKLFF TGTGCCAGCAGCTTAGGGGTATCTGAGGAAAAACTGTTTTTT
TRBJ2-3 . TRBV9 . 14 CASSVGGPGDTQYF TGTGCCAGCAGCGTAGGGGGCCCGGGAGATACGCAGTATTTT
TRBJ2-5 TRBD2 TRBV11-2 . 18 CASSLKGPSGGVRETQYF TGTGCCAGCAGCTTAAAAGGCCCTAGCGGGGGGGTCCGGGAGACCCAGTACTTC
TRBJ1-6 TRBD1 TRBV2 . 16 CASSENRGTNGSPLHF TGTGCCAGCAGTGAAAACAGGGGAACAAATGGTTCACCCCTCCACTTT